This T cell receptor (beta chain) comes out of a study of T cells in Graves' hyperthyroidism and ophthalmopathy. Authors of the study amplified TCR beta CDR3 regions from RNA transcripts. RT-PCR in the first round (using the HTBI primer set) targeted the TCR CDR3. TCRdb re-analysed the multiplex PCR reads in MiXCR, keeping a single row per CDR3 protein. This table has approximately 560,000 distinct CDR3 sequences, around 16% appearing once. This clonotype was detected a few times. Trimming took off 0 bases at V and 3 bases at J, with 12 bases between the two ends. Germline assignment: CDR1 SGHRS and CDR2 YFSETQ. The CDR3 totals 15 residues.

The sequence was collected from a woman in her thirties with Graves' hyperthyroidism. Sequencing was done on a sample of blood. This chain links TRBV5-1 with TRBJ1-2; D is ambiguous. The CDR3 region has the DNA TGCGCCAGCAGCTTGGCCGGGGAATCATACTATGGCTACACCTTC. Translation gives CASSLAGESYYGYTF. The whole variable domain, remainder taken from reference TRBV5-1 and TRBJ1-2, is KAGVTQTPRYLIKTRGQQVTLSCSPISGHRSVSWYQQTPGQGLQFLFEYFSETQRNKGNFPGRFSGRQFSNSRSEMNVSTLELGDSALYLCASSLAGESYYGYTFGSGTRLTVV.